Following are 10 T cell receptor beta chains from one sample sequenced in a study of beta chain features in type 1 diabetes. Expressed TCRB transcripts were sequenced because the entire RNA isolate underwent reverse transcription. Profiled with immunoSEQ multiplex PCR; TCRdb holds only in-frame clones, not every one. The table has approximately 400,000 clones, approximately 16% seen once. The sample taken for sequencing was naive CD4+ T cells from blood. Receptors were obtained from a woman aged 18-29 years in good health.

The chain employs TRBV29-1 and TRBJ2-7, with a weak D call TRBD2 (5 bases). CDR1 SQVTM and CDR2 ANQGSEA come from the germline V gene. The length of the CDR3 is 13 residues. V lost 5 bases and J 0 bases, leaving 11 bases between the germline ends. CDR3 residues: CSVLKRSSYEQYF. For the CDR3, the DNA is TGCAGCGTTTTGAAGCGGAGCTCCTACGAGCAGTACTTC.

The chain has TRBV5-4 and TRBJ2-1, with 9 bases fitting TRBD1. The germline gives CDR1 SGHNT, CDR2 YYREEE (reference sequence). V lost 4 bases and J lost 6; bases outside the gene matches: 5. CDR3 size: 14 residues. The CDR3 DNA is TGTGCCAGCAGCCTAGGACAGGGGACCAATGAGCAGTTCTTC. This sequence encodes CASSLGQGTNEQFF. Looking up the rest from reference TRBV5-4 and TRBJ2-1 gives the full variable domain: ETGVTQSPTHLIKTRGQQVTLRCSSQSGHNTVSWYQQALGQGPQFIFQYYREEENGRGNFPPRFSGLQFPNYSSELNVNALELDDSALYLCASSLGQGTNEQFFGPGTRLTVL.

CDR3 sequence: CASSHPGQGVFYEQYF. The CDR3 nucleotides are TGTGCCAGCAGTCACCCGGGACAGGGGGTCTTCTACGAGCAGTACTTC. The chain links TRBV9 to TRBJ2-7; 11 bases line up with TRBD1. V lost 5 bases, J lost 3 bases, and 10 bases stayed unmatched. The CDR3 totals 16 residues. CDR1 is SGDLS and CDR2 is YYNGEE in the germline V gene.

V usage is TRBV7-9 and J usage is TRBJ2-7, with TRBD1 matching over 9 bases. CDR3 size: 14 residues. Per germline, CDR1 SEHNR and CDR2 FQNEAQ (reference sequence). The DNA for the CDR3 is TGTGCCAGCAGCTTGACAGACGGGACAGGGAGTCCCCATGTC. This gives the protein CASSLTDGTGSPHV.

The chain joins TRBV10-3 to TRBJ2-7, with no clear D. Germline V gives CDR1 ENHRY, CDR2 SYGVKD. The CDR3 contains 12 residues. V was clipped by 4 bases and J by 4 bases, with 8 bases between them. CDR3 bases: TGTGCCATCAGTGTGGCCCGTTACGAGCAGTACTTC. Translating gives CAISVARYEQYF.

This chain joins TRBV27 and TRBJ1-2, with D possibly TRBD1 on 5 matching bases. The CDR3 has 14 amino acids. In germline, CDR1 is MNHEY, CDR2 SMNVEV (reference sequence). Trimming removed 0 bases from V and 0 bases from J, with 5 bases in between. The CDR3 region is CASSLSRANYGYTF. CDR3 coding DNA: TGTGCCAGCAGTTTATCCAGGGCTAACTATGGCTACACCTTC.

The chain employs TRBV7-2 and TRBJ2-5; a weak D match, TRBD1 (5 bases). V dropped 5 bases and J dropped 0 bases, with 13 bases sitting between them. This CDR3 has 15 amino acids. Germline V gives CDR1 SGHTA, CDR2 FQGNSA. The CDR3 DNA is TGTGCCAGCAGCACACAAACAGGATACCAAGAGACCCAGTACTTC. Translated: CASSTQTGYQETQYF.

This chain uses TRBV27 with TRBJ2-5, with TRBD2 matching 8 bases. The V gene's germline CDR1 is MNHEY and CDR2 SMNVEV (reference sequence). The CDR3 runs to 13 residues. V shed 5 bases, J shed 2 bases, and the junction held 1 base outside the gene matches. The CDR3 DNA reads TGTGCCAGCAGTGCGGGAGGACAAGAGACCCAGTACTTC. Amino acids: CASSAGGQETQYF.

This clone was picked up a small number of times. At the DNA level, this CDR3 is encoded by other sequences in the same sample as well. CDR3 loop: CASSLSGSSYNEQFF. CDR3 in DNA: TGTGCCAGCAGCCTTAGCGGCAGCTCCTACAATGAGCAGTTCTTC. The V call is TRBV6-5, the J call TRBJ2-1; D is perhaps TRBD2 (6 bases). This CDR3 region has 15 residues. Per germline, CDR1 MNHEY and CDR2 SVGAGI. V dropped 6 bases and J dropped 0 bases, with 12 bases sitting between them.

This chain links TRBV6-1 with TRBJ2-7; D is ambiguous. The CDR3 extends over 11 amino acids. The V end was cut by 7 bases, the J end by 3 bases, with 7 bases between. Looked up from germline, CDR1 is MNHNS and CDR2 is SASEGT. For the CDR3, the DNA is TGTGCCAGCACTATGAACTACGAGCAGTACTTC. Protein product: CASTMNYEQYF.